This TCR beta chain was documented in a study of blood T cell repertoires in COVID-19. Overall study context: Nucleic acid was either cDNA or gDNA, and it came from T cells, B-cell-depleted T cells, or PBMCs.

CDR3 size: 14 residues. The germline V gene has CDR1 SGHDT and CDR2 YYEEEE. The junction had 5 bases not matched to a gene; V was cut back by 3 bases and J by 3 bases. Individuals aged about 18 to 89 years were recruited from roughly 23 US areas. Using immunoSEQ multiplex PCR, the repertoire was profiled, and TCRdb retains in-frame clones only, with some absent. The data show under 500,000 clones, with nearly 90% seen just once and just under 2% held by the top ten. The sequenced material came from PBMCs or T cells enriched from blood (not recorded which). The rearrangement links TRBV5-6 to TRBJ2-7; TRBD1 matches 8 bases. The TCR originated in a woman aged 18-29 years with acute COVID-19. In nucleotides, the CDR3 is TGTGCCAGCAGCTCCCGGGACAGGTTCTACGAGCAGTACTTC. It translates to CASSSRDRFYEQYF.